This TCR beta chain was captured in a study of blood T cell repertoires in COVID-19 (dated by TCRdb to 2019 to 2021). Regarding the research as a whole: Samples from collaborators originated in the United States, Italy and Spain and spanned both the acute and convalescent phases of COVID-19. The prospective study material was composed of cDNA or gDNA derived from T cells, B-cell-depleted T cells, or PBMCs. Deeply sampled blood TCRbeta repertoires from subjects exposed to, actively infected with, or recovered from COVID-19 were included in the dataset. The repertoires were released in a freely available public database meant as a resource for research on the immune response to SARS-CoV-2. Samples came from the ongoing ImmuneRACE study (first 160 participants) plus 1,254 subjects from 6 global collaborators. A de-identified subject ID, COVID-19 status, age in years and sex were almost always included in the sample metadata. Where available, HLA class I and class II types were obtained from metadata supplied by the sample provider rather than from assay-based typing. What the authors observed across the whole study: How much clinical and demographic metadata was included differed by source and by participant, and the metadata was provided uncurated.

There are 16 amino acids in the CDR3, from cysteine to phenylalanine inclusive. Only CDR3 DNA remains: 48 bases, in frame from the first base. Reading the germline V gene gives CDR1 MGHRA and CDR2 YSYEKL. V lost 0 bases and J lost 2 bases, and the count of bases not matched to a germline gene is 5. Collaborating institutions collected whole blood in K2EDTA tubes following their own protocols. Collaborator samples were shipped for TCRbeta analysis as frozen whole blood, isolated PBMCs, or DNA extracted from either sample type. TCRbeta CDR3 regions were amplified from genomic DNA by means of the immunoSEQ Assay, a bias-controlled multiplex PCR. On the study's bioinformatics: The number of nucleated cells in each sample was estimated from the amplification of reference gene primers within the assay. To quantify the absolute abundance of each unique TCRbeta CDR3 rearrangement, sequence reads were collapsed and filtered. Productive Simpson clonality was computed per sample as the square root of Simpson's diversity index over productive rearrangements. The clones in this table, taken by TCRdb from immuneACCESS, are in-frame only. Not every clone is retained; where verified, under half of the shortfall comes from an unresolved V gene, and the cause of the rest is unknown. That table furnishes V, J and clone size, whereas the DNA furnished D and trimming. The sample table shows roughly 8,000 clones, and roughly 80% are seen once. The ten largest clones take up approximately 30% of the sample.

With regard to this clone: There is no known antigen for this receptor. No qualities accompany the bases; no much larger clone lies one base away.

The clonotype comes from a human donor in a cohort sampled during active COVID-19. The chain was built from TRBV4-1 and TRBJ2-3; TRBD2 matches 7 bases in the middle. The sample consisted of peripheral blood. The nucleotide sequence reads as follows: TGCGCCAGCAGCCAAGAAGGGACTATCCACACAGATACGCAGTATTTT. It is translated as CASSQEGTIHTDTQYF.